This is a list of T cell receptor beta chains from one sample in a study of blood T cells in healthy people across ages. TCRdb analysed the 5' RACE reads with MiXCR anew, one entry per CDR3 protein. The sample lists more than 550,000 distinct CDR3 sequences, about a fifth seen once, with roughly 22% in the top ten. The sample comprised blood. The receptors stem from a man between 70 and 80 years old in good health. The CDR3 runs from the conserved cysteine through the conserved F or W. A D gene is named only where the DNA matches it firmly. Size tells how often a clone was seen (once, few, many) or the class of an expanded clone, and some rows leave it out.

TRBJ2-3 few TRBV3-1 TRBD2 CASSRQAGERDTQYF TGTGCCAGCAGCCGGCAAGCGGGAGAGAGAGATACGCAGTATTTT
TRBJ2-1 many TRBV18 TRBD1 CASDKQGHDNEQFF TGTGCCAGCGATAAACAGGGGCATGACAATGAGCAGTTCTTC
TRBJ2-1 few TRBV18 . CASSPLIVSLFF TGTGCCAGCTCACCATTGATTGTCAGTCTGTTCTTC
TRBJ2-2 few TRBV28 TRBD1 CASSLYRDRGPGELFF TGTGCCAGCAGTTTGTATCGAGACAGGGGGCCCGGGGAGCTGTTTTTT
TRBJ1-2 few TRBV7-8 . CASSLDLRLLANYGYTF TGTGCCAGCAGCTTAGATTTGCGGTTACTAGCTAACTATGGCTACACCTTC
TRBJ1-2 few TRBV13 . CASSSRQDLNYGYTF TGTGCCAGCAGCTCGAGACAGGATCTGAACTATGGCTACACCTTC
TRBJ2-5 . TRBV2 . CASRLGRQETQCF TGTGCCAGCAGATTGGGACGACAAGAGACCCAGTGCTTC
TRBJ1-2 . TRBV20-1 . CSASPRDLTAGYTF TGCAGTGCTAGCCCCCGGGACCTCACGGCTGGCTACACCTTC
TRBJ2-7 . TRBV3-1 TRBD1 CASSQGGTGGVISYEQYF TGTGCCAGCAGCCAAGGAGGGACAGGGGGCGTCATCTCCTACGAGCAGTACTTC
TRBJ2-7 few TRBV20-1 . CSADPRDYYEQYF TGCAGTGCTGACCCCCGGGATTATTACGAGCAGTACTTC
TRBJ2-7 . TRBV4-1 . CASSRLQGLDEQYF TGCGCCAGCAGCCGCCTACAGGGTCTCGACGAGCAGTACTTC